This TCR beta chain was recorded in a study of CD4 and CD8 cells across lung adenocarcinoma regions. The patients had localized lung adenocarcinoma, a non-small cell subtype. TCRdb redid the calling of the PCR reads with MiXCR, one entry per CDR3 protein. The sample holds about 5,100 distinct CDR3 sequences, roughly 60% seen once. Germline V gives CDR1 SGHTA, CDR2 FQGNSA. CDR3 size: 13 residues. The sample was CD4+ T cells from the center of a lung tumor. This TCR was sampled from a male donor with lung adenocarcinoma. The CD4 and CD8 labels of this study may be unreliable. The rearrangement links TRBV7-2 to TRBJ2-5; no clear D. The last part of the DNA fits TRBJ2-1 better; the J call may be wrong. CDR3 DNA: TGTGCCAGCAGCTTCTCTCGTGCGAGAGAGCAGTTCTTC. Translating gives CASSFSRAREQFF.